What follows is one T cell receptor beta chain and its context. The data were obtained in a study of shared clonotypes between healthy human individuals. Study overall: In total, the donors were a couple of women and a few men aged 18 to 49.

The CDR3 covers 16 residues. V was clipped by 1 base and J by 0 bases, with 10 bases between them. The V gene's germline CDR1 is SGHRS and CDR2 YFSETQ. When replicate PCRs were run on unsorted PBMC, they used roughly 280 ng DNA, about 30,000 T cell genomes. Here immunoSEQ multiplex PCR was the method, and the copy in TCRdb shows in-frame clones only, minus some. The repertoire has about 600,000 clones, roughly 79% of them found once; the top ten carry 12%. The J gene is TRBJ2-2, the V gene TRBV5-1; tentative D call: TRBD2 (5 bases). This clonotype originated in a woman between 40 and 50 years old in good health. Some clones in this sample may be carry-over from other donors' samples. Input material: PBMCs. The CDR3 here is CASSLRGEPNTGELFF. Written as DNA, the CDR3 is TGCGCCAGCAGCTTGCGGGGAGAACCGAACACCGGGGAGCTGTTTTTT.